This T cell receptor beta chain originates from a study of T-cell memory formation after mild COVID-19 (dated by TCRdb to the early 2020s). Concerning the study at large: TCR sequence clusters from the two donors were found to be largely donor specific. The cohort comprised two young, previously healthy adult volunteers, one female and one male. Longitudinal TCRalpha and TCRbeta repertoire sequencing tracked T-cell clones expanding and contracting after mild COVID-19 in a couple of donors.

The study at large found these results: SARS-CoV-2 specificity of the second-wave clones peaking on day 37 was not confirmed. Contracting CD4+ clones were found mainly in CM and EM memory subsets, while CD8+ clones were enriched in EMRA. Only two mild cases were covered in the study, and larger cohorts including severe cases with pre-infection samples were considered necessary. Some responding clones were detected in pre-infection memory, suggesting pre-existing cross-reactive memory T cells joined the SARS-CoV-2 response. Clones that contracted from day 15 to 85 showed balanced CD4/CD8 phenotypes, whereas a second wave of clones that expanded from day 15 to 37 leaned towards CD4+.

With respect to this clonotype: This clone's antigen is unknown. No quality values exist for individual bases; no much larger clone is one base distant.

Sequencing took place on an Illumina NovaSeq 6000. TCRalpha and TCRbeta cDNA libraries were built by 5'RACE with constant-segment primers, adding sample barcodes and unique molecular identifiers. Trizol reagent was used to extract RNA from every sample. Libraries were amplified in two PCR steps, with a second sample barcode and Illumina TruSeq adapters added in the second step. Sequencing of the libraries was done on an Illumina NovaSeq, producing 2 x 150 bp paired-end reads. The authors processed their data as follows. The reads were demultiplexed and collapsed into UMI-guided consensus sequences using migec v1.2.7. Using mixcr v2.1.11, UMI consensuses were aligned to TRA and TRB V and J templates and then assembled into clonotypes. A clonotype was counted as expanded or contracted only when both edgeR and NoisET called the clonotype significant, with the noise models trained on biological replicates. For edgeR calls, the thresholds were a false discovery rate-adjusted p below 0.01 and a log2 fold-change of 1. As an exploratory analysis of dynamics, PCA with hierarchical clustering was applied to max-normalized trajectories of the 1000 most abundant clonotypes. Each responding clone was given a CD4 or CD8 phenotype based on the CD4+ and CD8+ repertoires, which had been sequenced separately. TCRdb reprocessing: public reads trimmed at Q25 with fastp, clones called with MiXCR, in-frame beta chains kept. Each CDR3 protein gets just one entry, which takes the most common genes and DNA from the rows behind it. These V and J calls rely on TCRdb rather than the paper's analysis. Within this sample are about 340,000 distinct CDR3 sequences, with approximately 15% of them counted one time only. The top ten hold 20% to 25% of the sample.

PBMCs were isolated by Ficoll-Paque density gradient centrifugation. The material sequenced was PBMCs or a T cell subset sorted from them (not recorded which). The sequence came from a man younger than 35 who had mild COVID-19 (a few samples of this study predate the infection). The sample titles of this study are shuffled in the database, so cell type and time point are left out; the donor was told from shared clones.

CDR3 reads: CASGGSSYNEQFF. The sequenced DNA is TGTGCCAGCGGAGGGAGCTCCTACAATGAGCAGTTCTTC. The sequence is built from TRBV19 and TRBJ2-1, with a tentative D gene TRBD2 over 6 matching bases. V lost 9 bases and J lost 0 bases; the stretch between them is 9 bases long. According to the germline V gene (reference sequence), CDR1 reads LNHDA and CDR2 reads SQIVND. The CDR3 runs 13 residues from the cysteine to the phenylalanine. CDR3 DNA only is kept here, 39 bases in frame from base 1. Beyond the CDR3, the reference TRBV19 and TRBJ2-1 genes provide the residues; the full variable domain reads: DGGITQSPKYLFRKEGQNVTLSCEQNLNHDAMYWYRQDPGQGLRLIYYSQIVNDFQKGDIAEGYSVSREKKESFPLTVTSAQKNPTAFYLCASGGSSYNEQFFGPGTRLTVL.